Below are 24 T cell receptor beta chains sequenced from a single sample in a study of blood T cell repertoires in COVID-19. Method: immunoSEQ multiplex PCR; TCRdb's copy keeps in-frame clones and lacks some. The table lists about 110,000 clones, around 92% of them singletons, with 4.5% to 6% in the top ten. The sample consisted of peripheral blood. The origin of the receptors is a man aged 35 to 55 with active or convalescent COVID-19.

V gene TRBV27 combines with J gene TRBJ1-4; D is ambiguous. CDR1 MNHEY and CDR2 SMNVEV come from the germline V gene (reference sequence). The CDR3 covers 13 residues. Deletions cut 5 bases from V and 0 bases from J, with 4 bases between. As DNA, the CDR3 is TGTGCCAGCAGTCCTTCAACTAATGAAAAACTGTTTTTT. It yields the protein CASSPSTNEKLFF. Drawing the rest from reference TRBV27 and TRBJ1-4, the complete variable domain is EAQVTQNPRYLITVTGKKLTVTCSQNMNHEYMSWYRQDPGLGLRQIYYSMNVEVTDKGDVPEGYKVSRKEKRNFPLILESPSPNQTSLYFCASSPSTNEKLFFGSGTQLSVL.

This clone appeared a single time. The chain is built from TRBV5-1 and TRBJ2-1; 7 positions agree with TRBD2. J lost 5 bases, V lost 0 bases, and 5 bases had no gene match. The CDR3 totals 15 residues. The germline CDR1 and CDR2 sequences are SGHRS and YFSETQ. The CDR3 region is CASSLAGGGHNEQFF. The DNA for the CDR3 is TGCGCCAGCAGCTTGGCGGGAGGCGGCCACAATGAGCAGTTCTTC.

The J gene is TRBJ1-2, the V gene TRBV9; the D is unclear. Trimming stripped 0 bases from V and 5 bases from J, with 11 bases between. The CDR3 totals 14 residues. Germline loops: CDR1 SGDLS, CDR2 YYNGEE. The CDR3 loop reads CASSVEAGYYGYTF. The CDR3 nucleotides are TGTGCCAGCAGCGTAGAAGCAGGATATTATGGCTACACCTTC.

The chain recombines TRBV6-5 with TRBJ2-3; D call uncertain. Trimming took off 6 bases at V and 0 bases at J, with 4 bases between the two ends. The CDR3 consists of 12 residues. Germline CDR1 and CDR2: MNHEY and SVGAGI. The CDR3 here is CASRSSTDTQYF. Written as DNA, the CDR3 is TGTGCCAGCAGGAGCAGCACAGATACGCAGTATTTT.

CDR3 bases: TGTGCCAGCAGCCCTGACAGGGTCGGGCCTGGAAACACCATATATTTT. Translation gives CASSPDRVGPGNTIYF. V is TRBV7-2 and J is TRBJ1-3, with 7 bases identical to TRBD1. Germline values: CDR1 SGHTA, CDR2 FQGNSA. The CDR3 sequence is 16 residues long. The J segment lost 2 bases and the V segment lost 5 bases, leaving 9 bases of the junction unmatched.

This clone has more than one count but fewer than ten. The chain combines TRBV7-3 with TRBJ2-1, with a tentative D call TRBD2 (6 bases). The V and J ends lost 6 bases and 8 bases respectively, with 20 bases between them. CDR1 is SGHTA and CDR2 is FQGTGA in the germline V gene. This CDR3 is built from 15 residues. CDR3 coding DNA: TGTGCCAGCAGTCGAGATAGCGGTCCCGTGGATGAGCAGTTCTTC. This codes for CASSRDSGPVDEQFF.

The chain links TRBV4-3 to TRBJ1-5; 8 bases match TRBD1. The CDR3 contains 16 residues. Looked up from germline, CDR1 is LGHNA and CDR2 is YSLEER. The trim removed 0 bases at V and 1 base at J, leaving 2 bases unmatched. CDR3 loop: CASSQDGQGSNQPQHF. DNA of the CDR3: TGCGCCAGCAGCCAAGATGGACAGGGAAGCAATCAGCCCCAGCATTTT.

The chain carries TRBV5-6 and TRBJ1-2; D unresolved. V was cut by 4 bases and J by 2 bases, with 9 bases left in between. Per the germline V gene, CDR1 is SGHDT and CDR2 is YYEEEE. This CDR3 region has 13 residues. The CDR3 DNA sequence: TGTGCCAGCAGCCCCCCCGCGAACTATGGCTACACCTTC. Translated, it gives CASSPPANYGYTF.

This clone was found a few times. The chain combines TRBV29-1 with TRBJ1-2, with TRBD1 identical over 8 bases. V lost 5 bases to trimming and J lost 4 bases; unmatched junction nucleotides: 6. Germline values: CDR1 SQVTM, CDR2 ANQGSEA. This CDR3 has 13 residues. The CDR3 nucleotides read TGCAGCGTTATCACAGGGGGTGCCTATGGCTACACCTTC. Its translation is CSVITGGAYGYTF.

The V gene is TRBV27, the J gene TRBJ2-1; possibly TRBD1 for D (6 bases). The germline V and J ends were trimmed by 6 bases and 9 bases, with 24 bases remaining between them. This CDR3 has 16 residues. The V gene's germline CDR1 is MNHEY and CDR2 SMNVEV (reference sequence). CDR3 region: CASRGRTVVPGGEQFF. DNA of the CDR3: TGTGCCAGCAGAGGCAGGACAGTGGTACCGGGTGGTGAGCAGTTCTTC.

This clone has only a few counts. J is TRBJ2-7 and V is TRBV10-1; 7 bases are shared with TRBD1. V lost 6 bases to trimming and J lost 2 bases; unmatched junction nucleotides: 7. The CDR3 totals 14 residues. The germline CDR1 and CDR2 sequences are WNHNN and SYGVQD (reference sequence). CDR3 protein: CASSLGQVTYEQYF. DNA for the CDR3: TGCGCCAGCAGCCTCGGACAGGTAACCTACGAGCAGTACTTC.

V and J are TRBV13 and TRBJ2-1; D is perhaps TRBD1 (6 bases). V lost 2 bases and J 9 bases, leaving 17 bases between the germline ends. Germline lookup yields CDR1 PRHDT and CDR2 FYEKMQ (reference sequence). The CDR3 extends over 15 amino acids. As DNA, the CDR3 is TGTGCCAGCAGCTTAACTCGCACAGGGACCCCTGAGCAGTTCTTC. This sequence encodes CASSLTRTGTPEQFF.

The V and J genes are TRBV28 and TRBJ1-6, with a weak D call TRBD1 (5 bases). The CDR3 consists of 17 residues. Trimming stripped 2 bases from V and 5 bases from J, with 16 bases between. Germline CDR1 MDHEN, CDR2 SYDVKM. As DNA, the CDR3 is TGTGCCAGCAGTTTAGGGGCAGGGTCCTTCAATAATTCACCCCTCCACTTT. Encoded protein: CASSLGAGSFNNSPLHF.

The V gene is TRBV7-7, the J gene TRBJ2-2; tentative D call: TRBD1 (6 bases). V dropped 10 bases and J dropped 1 base, with 10 bases sitting between them. There are 13 residues in the CDR3. Germline CDR1 is SSHAT and CDR2 is FNYEAQ (reference sequence). CDR3 bases: TGTGCCACCAGAGGGGGGAACACCGGGGAGCTGTTTTTT. This sequence encodes CATRGGNTGELFF.

This chain connects TRBV19 to TRBJ1-2, with 8 bases fitting TRBD1. V trimming: 3 bases; J trimming: 4 bases; junction bases outside the gene matches: 7. Germline values: CDR1 LNHDA, CDR2 SQIVND (reference sequence). CDR3 length: 15 residues. CDR3 sequence: CASSIGRDRSYGYTF. The DNA of the CDR3 is TGTGCCAGTAGTATCGGCCGGGACAGGTCCTATGGCTACACCTTC.

The rearrangement joins TRBV18 to TRBJ2-5; TRBD1 aligns across 8 bases. Germline CDR1 reads KGHSH; CDR2 reads LQKENI. The CDR3 is made up of 14 amino acids. With V trimmed by 6 bases and J by 2 bases, 5 bases remained unmatched. The CDR3 DNA reads as TGTGCCAGCTCTACAGGGGGAGGACAAGAGACCCAGTACTTC. As protein: CASSTGGGQETQYF.

J is TRBJ2-5 and V is TRBV28, with 11 positions matching TRBD2. Losses at the gene ends were 4 bases for V and 1 base for J; bases not matched to a gene: 20. The CDR3 is 21 residues long. CDR1 and CDR2 from the germline V gene are MDHEN and SYDVKM. The DNA for the CDR3 is TGTGCCAGCAGTTGGGCCCATTTTGGGACTAGCGGAGGATCTGTCCAAGAGACCCAGTACTTC. As protein: CASSWAHFGTSGGSVQETQYF. Drawing the rest from reference TRBV28 and TRBJ2-5, the complete variable domain is DVKVTQSSRYLVKRTGEKVFLECVQDMDHENMFWYRQDPGLGLRLIYFSYDVKMKEKGDIPEGYSVSREKKERFSLILESASTNQTSMYLCASSWAHFGTSGGSVQETQYFGPGTRLLVL.

V is TRBV5-1 and J is TRBJ2-7, with 7 nucleotides matching TRBD1. CDR1 is SGHRS and CDR2 is YFSETQ in the germline V gene. The V gene end was trimmed by 2 bases and the J gene end by 5 bases; junction bases not matched to a gene: 7. The CDR3 covers 14 residues. The CDR3 nucleotides read TGCGCCAGCAGCTTTGGACAGGTCTCGGACGAGCAGTACTTC. This encodes CASSFGQVSDEQYF.

This chain connects TRBV20-1 to TRBJ2-1; possible D gene TRBD2, 5 bases. Trimming removed 3 bases at V and 0 bases at J, with 6 bases between. Germline CDR1 is DFQATT and CDR2 is SNEGSKA (reference sequence). The CDR3 is 13 amino acids. The CDR3 loop reads CSASTSSYNEQFF. The CDR3 DNA follows: TGCAGTGCTAGTACTAGCTCCTACAATGAGCAGTTCTTC.

This sequence joins TRBV3-1 (or the pseudogene TRBV3-2) and TRBJ2-7; TRBD1 might be the D (5 bases). Germline lookup yields CDR1 LGHDT and CDR2 YNNKEL (reference sequence). There are 14 residues in the CDR3. With 3 bases removed from V and 2 bases from J, the gap between germline ends came to 11 bases. CDR3 in DNA: TGTGCCAGCAGCCATTCGGCAGGGACCTACGAGCAGTACTTC. Protein sequence: CASSHSAGTYEQYF.

This chain links TRBV3-1 (or the pseudogene TRBV3-2) with TRBJ2-7; 10 positions match TRBD1. V gave up 8 bases and J gave up 5 bases; unmatched junction bases: 6. The CDR3 has 13 amino acids. Germline V gives CDR1 LGHDT, CDR2 YNNKEL (reference sequence). This CDR3 is CASRTGGQNEQYF. The CDR3 DNA is TGTGCCAGCCGGACAGGGGGACAGAACGAGCAGTACTTC.

The chain couples TRBV5-1 to TRBJ1-4, with 7 bases identical to TRBD1. Germline V CDR1 and CDR2: SGHRS, YFSETQ. The CDR3 consists of 15 residues. Trimming removed 4 bases from V and 2 bases from J; junction bases left unmatched: 5. The CDR3: CASSPSGGTNEKLFF. Here the CDR3 DNA reads TGCGCCAGCAGCCCGTCAGGGGGGACTAATGAAAAACTGTTTTTT.

V is TRBV4-3 and J is TRBJ2-1; 8 bases fit TRBD1. The V gene end was trimmed by 4 bases and the J gene end by 16 bases; junction bases not matched to a gene: 12. Germline V lookup: CDR1 LGHNA, CDR2 YSLEER. The CDR3 sequence is 13 residues long. DNA for the CDR3: TGCGCCAGCAGCCGGGACAGGACAGGGACGACATTCTTC. Translating gives CASSRDRTGTTFF.

The chain carries TRBV27 and TRBJ1-5, with a tentative D call TRBD1 (5 bases). The V end lost 4 bases, the J end lost 3 bases, and 10 bases lay between the germline ends. CDR1 is MNHEY, CDR2 SMNVEV, per germline (reference sequence). CDR3 length equals 14 residues. Here the CDR3 reads CASSSGLNNQPQHF. The CDR3 bases are TGTGCCAGCAGTTCGGGACTTAACAATCAGCCCCAGCATTTT.